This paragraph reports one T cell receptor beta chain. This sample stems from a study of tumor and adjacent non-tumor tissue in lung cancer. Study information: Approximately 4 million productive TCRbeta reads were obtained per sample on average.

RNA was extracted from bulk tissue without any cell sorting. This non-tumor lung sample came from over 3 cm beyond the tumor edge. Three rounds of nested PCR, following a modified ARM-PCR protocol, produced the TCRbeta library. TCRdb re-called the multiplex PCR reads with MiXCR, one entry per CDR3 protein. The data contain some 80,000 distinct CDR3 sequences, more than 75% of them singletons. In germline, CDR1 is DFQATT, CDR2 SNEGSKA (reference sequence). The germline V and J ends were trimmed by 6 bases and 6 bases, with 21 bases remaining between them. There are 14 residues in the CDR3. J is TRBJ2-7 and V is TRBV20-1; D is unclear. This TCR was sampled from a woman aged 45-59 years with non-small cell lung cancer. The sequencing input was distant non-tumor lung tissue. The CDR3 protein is CSAQCVGGSGEQYF. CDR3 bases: TGCAGTGCACAGTGCGTTGGCGGAAGTGGCGAGCAGTACTTC.